One and the same sample provided the 10 T cell receptor beta chains below, sequenced in a study of blood T cells in healthy people across ages. It was with a sample-barcoded 5' primer and a J-beta primer mix that a second PCR of about 7 to 12 cycles was run. TCRdb re-analysed the 5' RACE reads in MiXCR, keeping a single row per CDR3 protein. The sample lists roughly 1.4 million distinct CDR3 sequences, 59% seen once, with about 6.3% in the top ten. The sample taken for sequencing was blood. The receptors stem from a man aged 18-30 years in good health.

This clonotype was seen a single time. The gene calls are TRBV27 and TRBJ2-1; TRBD2 matches 11 bases. This CDR3 comprises 14 residues. Germline values: CDR1 MNHEY, CDR2 SMNVEV (reference sequence). Trimming took 10 bases from V and 6 from J; bases not matched to a gene: 8. The CDR3: CATKGTSGFNEQFF. The CDR3 nucleotides are TGTGCCACCAAAGGGACTAGCGGCTTCAATGAGCAGTTCTTC.

The rearrangement links TRBV5-6 to TRBJ2-3, with TRBD1 matching 9 bases. The CDR3 is made up of 15 amino acids. J lost 6 bases, V lost 6 bases, and 11 bases had no gene match. CDR1 SGHDT and CDR2 YYEEEE come from the germline V gene. In DNA, the CDR3 is TGTGCCAGCAACACAGGGGGCCCAGGGACGGATACGCAGTATTTT. Encoded protein: CASNTGGPGTDTQYF.

This rearrangement joins TRBV6-2 or TRBV6-3 to TRBJ2-5; 10 positions match TRBD2. The CDR3 sequence is 14 residues long. V lost 2 bases to trimming and J lost 7 bases; unmatched junction nucleotides: 4. Looked up from germline, CDR1 is MNHEY and CDR2 is SVGEGT. The DNA of the CDR3 is TGTGCCAGCAGTTACCGAGCTAGCGGGGGGACCCAGTACTTC. It codes for CASSYRASGGTQYF.

A word on this clonotype: Sequence at one end of the junction differs from germline and may be a read error. V and J are TRBV7-7 and TRBJ2-3; 7 nucleotides line up with TRBD1. Germline lookup yields CDR1 SSHAT and CDR2 FNYEAQ (reference sequence). The CDR3 has 14 residues. The CDR3 DNA follows: TGTGCTAGCAGCCGCGACAGGGCGCCAGATACGCAGTATTTT. It yields the protein CASSRDRAPDTQYF. Looking up the rest from reference TRBV7-7 and TRBJ2-3 gives the full variable domain: GAGVSQSPRYKVTKRGQDVTLRCDPISSHATLYWYQQALGQGPEFLTYFNYEAQPDKSGLPSDRFSAERPEGSISTLTIQRTEQRDSAMYRCASSRDRAPDTQYFGPGTRLTVL.

This clonotype was found once. The chain links TRBV20-1 to TRBJ1-1; unclear D gene. The V gene lost 0 bases and the J gene lost 0 bases, with 11 bases spanning the gap. The CDR3 runs to 15 residues. Germline CDR1 DFQATT, CDR2 SNEGSKA (reference sequence). CDR3 region: CSARDRGGMNTEAFF. CDR3 bases: TGCAGTGCTAGAGATCGCGGCGGGATGAACACTGAAGCTTTCTTT.

CDR3 in DNA: TGTGCCAGCAGATACAGGGGACCAGCCTACGAGCAGTACTTC. It is translated as CASRYRGPAYEQYF. The gene calls are TRBV6-2 or TRBV6-3 and TRBJ2-4, with 7 positions matching TRBD1. Matching the DNA end better, TRBJ2-7 makes the J call doubtful. The germline CDR1 and CDR2 sequences are MNHEY and SVGEGT. The CDR3 length is 14 residues.

The chain uses TRBV4-1 and TRBJ2-7; 11 bases line up with TRBD2. With V trimmed by 4 bases and J by 6 bases, 8 bases remained unmatched. The CDR3 length is 15 residues. CDR1 and CDR2 from the germline V gene are MGHRA and YSYEKL. CDR3 protein: CASSPLAGGPPEQYF. CDR3 bases: TGCGCCAGCAGCCCGTTAGCGGGAGGGCCTCCCGAGCAGTACTTC.

The V call is TRBV20-1, the J call TRBJ2-1; D is ambiguous. Germline V gene lookup returns CDR1 DFQATT and CDR2 SNEGSKA (reference sequence). The CDR3 is 13 residues long. V lost 2 bases and J lost 2, with 7 bases in between. The CDR3: CSARRPPYNEQFF. In DNA form, the CDR3 reads TGCAGTGCTAGAAGGCCCCCCTACAATGAGCAGTTCTTC.

The chain joins TRBV6-5 to TRBJ1-1, with D perhaps matching TRBD1 (6 bases). The V gene lost 8 bases and the J gene lost 1 base, with 8 bases spanning the gap. CDR1 MNHEY and CDR2 SVGAGI come from the germline V gene. CDR3 size: 12 residues. CDR3 loop: CASHRANTEAFF. The CDR3 nucleotides are TGTGCCAGCCACAGGGCGAACACTGAAGCTTTCTTT.

Here the CDR3 DNA reads TGTGCCAGCAGTTCGACACTATTACGGGACGGCTACAATGAGCAGTTCTTC. This codes for CASSSTLLRDGYNEQFF. V usage is TRBV27 and J usage is TRBJ2-1; the D gene could be TRBD1 or TRBD2 (5 bases each). Trimming cost V 4 bases and J 3 bases, with 19 bases left between them. This CDR3 is built from 17 residues. The V gene's germline CDR1 is MNHEY and CDR2 SMNVEV (reference sequence).